This entry is about one T cell receptor beta chain. The antigen remains undetermined. The data were produced by immunoSEQ multiplex PCR, yet TCRdb's version contains in-frame clones alone and is incomplete. Among millions of clones, approximately 94% were seen once, and the ten largest hold 1.5% to 2%. CD45RO-negative CD8 cells positively selected for CCR7 made up the naive population, which excluded terminally differentiated effector memory CD45RA+ cells. The donors, healthy adults who were HIV-negative, had experienced no recent acute infections or vaccinations. This sample is drawn from a study of shared clonotypes between healthy human individuals. Whole-study findings and limits: Apart from blood, nothing was sampled; tissue repertoires likely differ. Larger estimated richness was generally recorded for naive subsets relative to memory subsets.

The receptor's source is a man between 18 and 35 years old in good health. Some clones in this sample may be carry-over from other donors' samples. Source material: naive CD8+ T cells from PBMCs.

Here the CDR3 reads CASRWDSLPNTEAFF. The CDR3 DNA sequence: TGTGCCAGCAGATGGGACAGTCTCCCGAACACTGAAGCTTTCTTT. The chain carries TRBV27 and TRBJ1-1; 7 nucleotides agree with TRBD1. Unmatched junction bases numbered 8, after V lost 6 bases and J lost 1 base. Looked up from germline, CDR1 is MNHEY and CDR2 is SMNVEV (reference sequence). This CDR3 has 15 residues.